The next 30 T cell receptor beta chains were all read from a single sample in a study of CD8+ T cells in alopecia areata. After isolation, RNA underwent reverse transcription to generate cDNA as the sequencing template. Assay used: immunoSEQ multiplex PCR; TCRdb lists only in-frame clones, some missing. The data show more than 150,000 clones, with around 60% seen just once and approximately 3.4% held by the top ten. Treatment of the sample: oral pan-JAK inhibitor, 5-10 mg twice daily. This specimen was CD4+ T cells sorted from blood, taken at week 4, from a patient treated with tofacitinib. These receptors all stem from a human donor with alopecia areata.

This clone turned up a few times. The rearrangement links TRBV10-3 to TRBJ1-1, with a possible D match to TRBD1 (5 bases). The CDR3 totals 13 residues. V was pared by 11 bases and J by 4 bases, with 17 bases between. The germline V gene has CDR1 ENHRY and CDR2 SYGVKD. CDR3 region: CASFPGGGTEAFF. CDR3 nucleotides: TGTGCCTCCTTTCCCGGCGGGGGCACTGAAGCTTTCTTT.

The genes are TRBV9 and TRBJ1-2, with D unresolved. V was clipped by 6 bases and J by 4 bases, with 7 bases between them. The CDR3 length is 11 residues. Germline V gives CDR1 SGDLS, CDR2 YYNGEE. CDR3 nucleotide sequence: TGTGCCAGCACCTCGTTCTATGGCTACACCTTC. The encoded protein is CASTSFYGYTF.

The chain employs TRBV30 and TRBJ1-5; TRBD1 might be the D (6 bases). Looked up from germline, CDR1 is GTSNPN and CDR2 is SVGIG (reference sequence). Trimming took off 3 bases at V and 3 bases at J, with 9 bases between the two ends. The CDR3 extends over 13 amino acids. The DNA of the CDR3 is TGTGCCTGGAGCAGGGGCCCCAATCAGCCCCAGCATTTT. The encoded protein is CAWSRGPNQPQHF.

The chain links TRBV29-1 to TRBJ2-6; the D gene is possibly TRBD1 (5 bases). Germline values: CDR1 SQVTM, CDR2 ANQGSEA. CDR3 size: 15 residues. The V end was cut by 6 bases, the J end by 2 bases, with 14 bases between. In nucleotides, the CDR3 is TGCAGCGTCGCGTCAGGGTTCGCTGGGGCCAACGTCCTGACTTTC. Translated, it gives CSVASGFAGANVLTF.

The rearrangement joins TRBV25-1 to TRBJ2-5; 12 bases fit TRBD2. Unmatched junction bases numbered 1, after V lost 8 bases and J lost 3 bases. CDR3 length: 13 amino acids. Looked up from germline, CDR1 is MGHDK and CDR2 is SYGVNS. In nucleotides, the CDR3 is TGTGCCAGCCGACTAGCGGGAGAAGAGACCCAGTACTTC. It specifies CASRLAGEETQYF.

This clone has more than one count but fewer than ten. This chain connects TRBV29-1 to TRBJ1-1; D is ambiguous. This CDR3 has 13 residues. Trimming took off 3 bases at V and 0 bases at J, with 8 bases between the two ends. From germline, CDR1 is SQVTM and CDR2 ANQGSEA. The CDR3 DNA reads as TGCAGCGTTGATTCTTTGATGAACACTGAAGCTTTCTTT. It is translated as CSVDSLMNTEAFF. The full variable domain, its missing parts supplied by reference TRBV29-1 and TRBJ1-1, is SAVISQKPSRDICQRGTSLTIQCQVDSQVTMMFWYRQQPGQSLTLIATANQGSEATYESGFVIDKFPISRPNLTFSTLTVSNMSPEDSSIYLCSVDSLMNTEAFFGQGTRLTVV.

The rearrangement links TRBV30 to TRBJ1-2; 7 nucleotides align to TRBD1. After removal of 2 bases from V and 13 bases from J, the junction contained 10 bases not matched to a gene. From germline, CDR1 is GTSNPN and CDR2 SVGIG (reference sequence). The CDR3 runs 12 residues. CDR3 sequence reads: CAWSIADRTRTF. The CDR3 DNA reads as TGTGCCTGGAGTATCGCGGACAGGACCCGCACCTTC. The complete variable domain, with remaining parts taken from reference TRBV30 and TRBJ1-2, reads SQTIHQWPATLVQPVGSPLSLECTVEGTSNPNLYWYRQAAGRGLQLLFYSVGIGQISSEVPQNLSASRPQDRQFILSSKKLLLSDSGFYLCAWSIADRTRTFGSGTRLTVV.

The rearrangement uses TRBV6-5 and TRBJ1-1; D possibly corresponds to TRBD1 (6 bases). Germline V CDR1 and CDR2: MNHEY, SVGAGI. The CDR3 runs to 15 residues. Trimming removed 6 bases at V and 4 bases at J, with 18 bases between. The DNA for the CDR3 is TGTGCCAGCAGACCGACACAGGGAGGGAGCACTGAAGCTTTCTTT. As protein: CASRPTQGGSTEAFF.

This clone was counted a few times. The chain uses TRBV29-1 and TRBJ1-2, with D unresolved. Germline V gene data show CDR1 as SQVTM and CDR2 as ANQGSEA. The CDR3 covers 11 residues. Trimming removed 0 bases from V and 7 bases from J, with 6 bases in between. The CDR3 DNA reads as TGCAGCGTTGAAGATAATGGTGGCTACACCTTC. Translated: CSVEDNGGYTF.

The rearrangement uses TRBV4-3 and TRBJ2-7, with a possible D match to TRBD2 (6 bases). Trimming pared 4 bases from V and 6 bases from J, leaving 16 bases between. CDR3 length: 14 residues. The germline gives CDR1 LGHNA, CDR2 YSLEER. The CDR3 loop reads CASSRLEGTGEQYF. As DNA, the CDR3 is TGCGCCAGCAGCCGCCTGGAGGGGACTGGCGAGCAGTACTTC.

This clone was detected only a few times. The rearrangement uses TRBV15 and TRBJ2-7, with D possibly TRBD1 on 6 matching bases. Per germline, CDR1 LNHNV and CDR2 YYDKDF (reference sequence). Trimming cost V 0 bases and J 2 bases, with 17 bases left between them. The CDR3 consists of 17 residues. Written as DNA, the CDR3 is TGTGCCACCAGCAGAGATCTAAACAGGGTATCGACCTACGAGCAGTACTTC. Protein: CATSRDLNRVSTYEQYF.

This chain uses TRBV5-4 with TRBJ2-1, with 10 bases fitting TRBD1. V lost 4 bases, J lost 0 bases, and 10 bases stayed unmatched. The germline gives CDR1 SGHNT, CDR2 YYREEE (reference sequence). This CDR3 spans 18 amino acids. The CDR3 DNA follows: TGTGCCAGCAGCCGGGAGGGACAGGGGTGGGGCTCCTACAATGAGCAGTTCTTC. As protein: CASSREGQGWGSYNEQFF. Variable domain in full (rest from reference TRBV5-4 and TRBJ2-1): ETGVTQSPTHLIKTRGQQVTLRCSSQSGHNTVSWYQQALGQGPQFIFQYYREEENGRGNFPPRFSGLQFPNYSSELNVNALELDDSALYLCASSREGQGWGSYNEQFFGPGTRLTVL.

The rearrangement joins TRBV18 to TRBJ2-7, with unresolved D. Germline V CDR1 and CDR2: KGHSH, LQKENI. V lost 3 bases, J lost 0 bases, and 9 bases lay in between. The length of the CDR3 is 14 residues. The CDR3: CASSPTSLSYEQYF. CDR3 coding DNA: TGTGCCAGCTCACCTACGAGTCTCTCCTACGAGCAGTACTTC.

The chain has TRBV9 and TRBJ1-5; D gene ambiguous. The germline V gene has CDR1 SGDLS and CDR2 YYNGEE. V was pared by 0 bases and J by 6 bases, with 4 bases between. CDR3 length equals 12 residues. CDR3 sequence reads: CASSVEGQPQHF. The DNA for the CDR3 is TGTGCCAGCAGCGTAGAGGGTCAGCCCCAGCATTTT.

The chain employs TRBV5-4 and TRBJ2-3; D not resolved. Trimming pared 4 bases from V and 1 base from J, leaving 13 bases between. This CDR3 contains 15 residues. Germline lookup yields CDR1 SGHNT and CDR2 YYREEE (reference sequence). The CDR3 DNA is TGTGCCAGCAGCGTCGGCAAATCGGGCACAGATACGCAGTATTTT. Amino acids: CASSVGKSGTDTQYF.

The gene calls are TRBV9 and TRBJ2-5; D is uncertain. Germline V gene sequence: CDR1 SGDLS, CDR2 YYNGEE. The CDR3 is 14 amino acids. With 0 bases removed from V and 5 bases from J, the gap between germline ends came to 11 bases. The CDR3 here is CASSVDLLGETQYF. As DNA, the CDR3 is TGTGCCAGCAGCGTAGATCTATTAGGGGAGACCCAGTACTTC.

The chain carries TRBV25-1 and TRBJ1-4; D call uncertain. V lost 6 bases to trimming and J lost 7 bases, with 18 bases between them. CDR1 and CDR2 from the germline V gene are MGHDK and SYGVNS. The CDR3 has 15 amino acids. Here the CDR3 reads CASSPAYPGSEKLFF. In nucleotides, the CDR3 is TGTGCCAGCAGCCCGGCCTACCCGGGGAGTGAAAAACTGTTTTTT. Full variable domain (outside the CDR3, taken from reference TRBV25-1 and TRBJ1-4): EADIYQTPRYLVIGTGKKITLECSQTMGHDKMYWYQQDPGMELHLIHYSYGVNSTEKGDLSSESTVSRIRTEHFPLTLESARPSHTSQYLCASSPAYPGSEKLFFGSGTQLSVL.

This chain uses TRBV29-1 with TRBJ2-5; 8 bases agree with TRBD1. The V gene's germline CDR1 is SQVTM and CDR2 ANQGSEA. The CDR3 extends over 15 amino acids. Germline trimming cut 3 bases from V and 4 bases from J; bases unmatched to any gene: 10. Written as DNA, the CDR3 is TGCAGCGTTGACACAGGGGGAAGTCTAGGAGAGACCCAGTACTTC. Translated: CSVDTGGSLGETQYF.

This clone came up a few times. This sequence joins TRBV7-9 and TRBJ1-5, with D perhaps TRBD1 (6 bases). The CDR3 spans 13 residues. The V end lost 8 bases, the J end lost 2 bases, and 10 bases lay between the germline ends. Germline loops: CDR1 SEHNR, CDR2 FQNEAQ (reference sequence). CDR3 sequence: CASVQGGNQPQHF. CDR3 bases: TGTGCCAGCGTACAGGGCGGCAATCAGCCCCAGCATTTT.

The CDR3 DNA reads as TGCGCCAGCAGCCGGGACGGGAGCTCCTATAATTCACCCCTCCACTTT. It specifies CASSRDGSSYNSPLHF. V is TRBV5-1 and J is TRBJ1-6, with TRBD1 as a possible D gene (5 bases). Germline V gives CDR1 SGHRS, CDR2 YFSETQ. The CDR3 extends over 16 amino acids. Trimming stripped 4 bases from V and 0 bases from J, with 11 bases between.

The gene calls are TRBV7-2 and TRBJ1-2; 10 bases line up with TRBD1. Germline V lookup: CDR1 SGHTA, CDR2 FQGNSA. Trimming removed 5 bases from V and 6 bases from J; junction bases left unmatched: 6. The CDR3 totals 14 residues. The chain's CDR3 is CASSPQTGGHGYTF. CDR3 DNA sequence: TGTGCCAGCAGCCCCCAGACAGGGGGCCATGGCTACACCTTC.

This chain links TRBV4-2 with TRBJ2-3; no clear D. V was shortened by 5 bases and J by 2 bases, with 14 bases between the two germline ends. Per germline, CDR1 LGHNA and CDR2 YNFKEQ. The CDR3 length is 15 residues. The CDR3 sequence is CASSSQTDYTDTQYF. The CDR3 DNA follows: TGTGCCAGCAGCTCACAAACCGATTACACAGATACGCAGTATTTT.

Comments on this clone: Lacking the conserved final phenylalanine or tryptophan, this CDR3 likely reflects a read error. This sequence joins TRBV30 and TRBJ2-2; D is perhaps TRBD1 (6 bases). The CDR3 runs 14 residues. Germline V gene sequence: CDR1 GTSNPN, CDR2 SVGIG (reference sequence). V lost 3 bases and J 4 bases, leaving 12 bases between the germline ends. The CDR3: CAWRIQGFTGELFL. CDR3 bases: TGTGCCTGGAGAATACAGGGTTTCACCGGGGAGCTGTTTCTT.

The chain combines TRBV9 with TRBJ2-1; perhaps TRBD2 as D (5 bases). Germline V lookup: CDR1 SGDLS, CDR2 YYNGEE. Deletions cut 0 bases from V and 9 bases from J, with 13 bases between. This CDR3 region has 14 residues. CDR3 nucleotides: TGTGCCAGCAGCGTAGCACTAGGGTTAGGTGAGCAGTTCTTC. This gives the protein CASSVALGLGEQFF.

The chain has TRBV29-1 and TRBJ2-7; D is undetermined. The germline gives CDR1 SQVTM, CDR2 ANQGSEA. V dropped 8 bases and J dropped 2 bases, with 16 bases sitting between them. The CDR3 totals 13 residues. DNA for the CDR3: TGCAGCTTTAAGGGCTATCCCACCTACGAGCAGTACTTC. This sequence encodes CSFKGYPTYEQYF.

The CDR3 region is CASTIQGAADEQYF. The DNA of the CDR3 is TGTGCCAGCACCATACAGGGGGCAGCCGACGAGCAGTACTTC. The V call is TRBV5-5, the J call TRBJ2-7, with TRBD1 matching 9 bases. Losses at the gene ends were 6 bases for V and 5 bases for J; bases not matched to a gene: 9. The CDR3 extends over 14 amino acids. In germline, CDR1 is SGHKS, CDR2 YYEKEE (reference sequence).

The chain employs TRBV5-8 and TRBJ2-3; 7 bases match TRBD1. The V segment lost 0 bases and the J segment 5 bases; nucleotides outside the gene matches: 9. Germline V CDR1 and CDR2: SGHTS, YDEGEE. The CDR3 contains 16 residues. CDR3 DNA sequence: TGTGCCAGCAGCTTGGAGGTCGGGACAGCGAAAGATACGCAGTATTTT. This sequence encodes CASSLEVGTAKDTQYF.

This clone was detected a few times. The genes are TRBV4-1 and TRBJ1-6; a possible D gene is TRBD1 (5 bases). Germline CDR1 is MGHRA and CDR2 is YSYEKL. Between the trimmed V and J ends, which lost 0 bases and 13 bases, there was a span of 16 bases. This CDR3 has 15 amino acids. The CDR3 DNA reads as TGCGCCAGCAGCCAAGATCGGCAGGGCGTTAGGCCCCTCCACTTT. This sequence encodes CASSQDRQGVRPLHF.

The table lists this clone with a few counts. The chain links TRBV19 to TRBJ2-7, with TRBD1 matching 7 bases. This CDR3 is built from 14 residues. CDR1 and CDR2 (germline): LNHDA, SQIVND (reference sequence). V lost 4 bases to trimming and J lost 0 bases; unmatched junction nucleotides: 3. CDR3 sequence reads: CASSKQGSSYEQYF. The CDR3 DNA reads as TGTGCCAGTAGTAAACAGGGGAGCTCCTACGAGCAGTACTTC.

The chain links TRBV5-1 to TRBJ2-5; 10 bases match TRBD2. Per the germline V gene, CDR1 is SGHRS and CDR2 is YFSETQ. This CDR3 has 15 residues. V shed 4 bases, J shed 5 bases, and the junction held 8 bases outside the gene matches. Here the CDR3 DNA reads TGCGCCAGCAGCCTCCAAGCGGGGGGGCTCGAGACCCAGTACTTC. It is translated as CASSLQAGGLETQYF.